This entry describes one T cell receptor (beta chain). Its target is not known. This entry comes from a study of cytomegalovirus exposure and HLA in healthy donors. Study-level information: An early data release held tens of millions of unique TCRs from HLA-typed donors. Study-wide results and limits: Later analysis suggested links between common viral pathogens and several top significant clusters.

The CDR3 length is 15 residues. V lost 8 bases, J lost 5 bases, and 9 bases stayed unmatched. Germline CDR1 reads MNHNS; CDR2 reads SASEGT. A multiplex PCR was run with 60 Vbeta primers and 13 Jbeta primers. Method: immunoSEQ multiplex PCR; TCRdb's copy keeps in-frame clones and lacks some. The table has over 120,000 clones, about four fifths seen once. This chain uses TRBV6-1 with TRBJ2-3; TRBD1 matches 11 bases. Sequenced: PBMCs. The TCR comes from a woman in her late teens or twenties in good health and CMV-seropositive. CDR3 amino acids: CASSFGQGAVDTQYF. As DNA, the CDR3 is TGTGCCAGCTCTTTTGGACAGGGGGCAGTAGATACGCAGTATTTT.